The entry that follows covers one TCR beta chain sequence. Antigen: not known. The data were obtained in a study of graft-versus-host responses after intestinal transplantation. Study details: Each transplant was multivisceral, liver-intestinal, or isolated intestinal.

The V and J ends lost 1 base and 0 bases respectively, with 16 bases between them. Germline CDR1 SEHNR, CDR2 FQNEAQ (reference sequence). The CDR3 is made up of 18 amino acids. The protocol was immunoSEQ multiplex PCR, while the TCRdb copy is restricted to in-frame clones and leaves out a portion. The table includes under 90,000 clones, around 90% detected once. Whole-study results and caveats: Allografts of patients with graft-donor T cell macrochimerism showed high graft-versus-host to host-versus-graft clone ratios. Recipient-marrow GvH clones were detected, some having first appeared in ileum or blood. Peak circulating GvH clone levels tracked with early post-transplant HvG declines.

The chain is built from TRBV7-9 and TRBJ1-5; D might be TRBD1 (6 bases). The origin of this receptor is a human donor who was the organ donor for an intestinal transplant. Specimen: unstimulated CD8+ T cells sorted from spleen or lymph node cells, collected before transplant. CDR3 in amino acids: CASSLGLGGGGSNQPQHF. Written as DNA, the CDR3 is TGTGCCAGCAGCTTAGGACTGGGAGGGGGGGGTAGCAATCAGCCCCAGCATTTT. The whole variable domain, filled in from reference TRBV7-9 and TRBJ1-5, reads DTGVSQNPRHKITKRGQNVTFRCDPISEHNRLYWYRQTLGQGPEFLTYFQNEAQLEKSRLLSDRFSAERPKGSFSTLEIQRTEQGDSAMYLCASSLGLGGGGSNQPQHFGDGTRLSIL.